The T cell receptor beta chain under discussion was sequenced for a study of T-cell memory formation after mild COVID-19. In the study overall: The two donors had largely donor-specific TCR clusters.

This CDR3 is built from 16 residues. Germline CDR1 reads MNHEY; CDR2 reads SVGEGT. Trimming pared 5 bases from V and 0 bases from J, leaving 16 bases between. Each CDR3 protein gets one entry after TCRdb re-called the 5' RACE reads with MiXCR. The sample includes about half a million distinct CDR3 sequences, approximately 18% of them seen just once. The study, taken as a whole, reports: Clones that contracted from day 15 to 85 had balanced CD4/CD8; later expanders were CD4+ biased. Cross-reactive memory appears to have joined, as suggested by some responding clones showing up in pre-infection memory.

With respect to this clonotype: What it recognizes is unknown.

V is TRBV6-2 or TRBV6-3 and J is TRBJ1-1, with D perhaps matching TRBD1 (6 bases). Sequenced material: PBMCs or a T cell subset sorted from them (not recorded which). This sequence originates from an adult woman who had mild COVID-19 (a few samples of this study predate the infection). Cell type and time point are not known. The CDR3, as DNA: TGTGCCAGCAGTATCGAACAGGGCCTCTTGAACACTGAAGCTTTCTTT. The encoded protein is CASSIEQGLLNTEAFF.